The source of this TCR beta chain is a study of shared clonotypes between healthy human individuals. The protocol was immunoSEQ multiplex PCR, while the TCRdb copy is restricted to in-frame clones and leaves out a portion. The sample includes about a million clones, less than 85% of them seen just once. Germline values: CDR1 ENHRY, CDR2 SYGVKD. V gave up 6 bases and J gave up 2 bases; unmatched junction bases: 8. The CDR3 consists of 16 residues. Sequencing was performed on memory CD4+ T cells sorted from blood. Stated subset: CD45RA-negative fraction. This sequence was found in a man younger than 35 in good health. J is TRBJ2-3 and V is TRBV10-3; 10 positions agree with TRBD2. CDR3 in DNA: TGTGCCATCAGGACGGGTAGCGGGGGGTACACAGATACGCAGTATTTT. Amino acid sequence: CAIRTGSGGYTDTQYF.